The 22 T cell receptor beta chains given below trace back to one sample, sequenced in a study of human T cells and chemical hapten exposure. TCRdb called the RACE reads again in MiXCR, with one record for every CDR3 protein. This table holds roughly 90,000 distinct CDR3 sequences, roughly a tenth found once. The time point here: pre-sensitization, week 0. Treatment in this sample: therapeutic diphenylcyclopropenone sensitization with weekly scalp DPC. The material sequenced was whole blood, taken in connection with sensitization to the hapten diphenylcyclopropenone (DPC). The receptors shown here come from a woman in her forties with alopecia areata. Some clones in this sample may be carry-over from other donors' samples.

The rearrangement uses TRBV19 and TRBJ2-5; no clear D. CDR1 is LNHDA and CDR2 is SQIVND in the germline V gene (reference sequence). With 3 bases removed from V and 5 bases from J, the gap between germline ends came to 13 bases. The CDR3 contains 14 residues. In DNA form, the CDR3 reads TGTGCCAGTAGTATGGACCTCGCCCGGGAGACCCAGTACTTC. The encoded protein is CASSMDLARETQYF.

The chain couples TRBV4-1 to TRBJ2-5; D is unclear. CDR3 length equals 14 residues. Per germline, CDR1 MGHRA and CDR2 YSYEKL. V shed 0 bases and J shed 5 bases, with 10 bases lying between them. DNA of the CDR3: TGCGCCAGCAGCCAAGATGGGAATACGGAGACCCAGTACTTC. Residues: CASSQDGNTETQYF.

This clonotype has a count of ten or more. The chain joins TRBV27 to TRBJ2-3; 7 bases fit TRBD2. Germline V gene sequence: CDR1 MNHEY, CDR2 SMNVEV (reference sequence). J lost 3 bases, V lost 5 bases, and 5 bases had no gene match. The CDR3 totals 14 residues. CDR3 sequence (DNA): TGTGCCAGCAGTCTCCTTAGCGGGACAGATACGCAGTATTTT. It is translated as CASSLLSGTDTQYF.

The V and J genes are TRBV11-2 and TRBJ2-3; TRBD1 agrees at 9 bases. This CDR3 has 18 amino acids. The V segment lost 2 bases and the J segment 1 base; nucleotides outside the gene matches: 10. Germline CDR1 is SGHAT and CDR2 is FQNNGV. In nucleotides, the CDR3 is TGTGCCAGCAGCTTAATCCCATTGACAGGGGGTGGCACAGATACGCAGTATTTT. Amino acid sequence: CASSLIPLTGGGTDTQYF.

This clonotype was seen only once. V usage is TRBV18 and J usage is TRBJ2-7; D may be TRBD1 (6 bases). V lost 6 bases and J 3 bases, leaving 15 bases between the germline ends. The germline CDR1 and CDR2 sequences are KGHSH and LQKENI. This CDR3 region has 14 residues. CDR3 loop: CASSDGTNGYEQYF. CDR3 sequence (DNA): TGTGCCAGCTCTGACGGGACAAACGGCTACGAGCAGTACTTC.

Many counts were recorded for this clonotype. The CDR3 sequence: CASSPGLAGGTDTQYF. In DNA form, the CDR3 reads TGTGCCAGCTCACCTGGACTAGCGGGGGGCACAGATACGCAGTATTTT. The chain combines TRBV18 with TRBJ2-3; 13 nucleotides agree with TRBD2. The V gene end was trimmed by 3 bases and the J gene end by 1 base; junction bases not matched to a gene: 1. The germline gives CDR1 KGHSH, CDR2 LQKENI. The CDR3 is 16 residues long.

This clonotype was recorded many times. The germline gene is not matched at one end of the junction; a read error may be the cause. The genes are TRBV7-7 and TRBJ2-5, with 11 bases matching TRBD2. Germline lookup yields CDR1 SSHAT and CDR2 FNYEAQ (reference sequence). This CDR3 is built from 16 residues. The CDR3 loop is CASSSTSGGPQETQYF. CDR3 DNA: TGTGCTAGCAGCTCCACTAGCGGGGGACCACAAGAGACCCAGTACTTC.

A few counts support this clonotype. The chain recombines TRBV27 with TRBJ1-1, with 7 bases identical to TRBD1. CDR1 and CDR2 from the germline V gene are MNHEY and SMNVEV (reference sequence). Germline trimming cut 2 bases from V and 11 bases from J; bases unmatched to any gene: 11. This CDR3 is 14 amino acids long. The CDR3 bases are TGTGCCAGCAGTTTAGGGCAGGGGGTGGGCGAGGCTTTCTTT. Translating gives CASSLGQGVGEAFF.

This chain connects TRBV20-1 to TRBJ1-5; TRBD1 aligns across 7 bases. Unmatched junction bases numbered 1, after V lost 1 base and J lost 1 base. Germline loops: CDR1 DFQATT, CDR2 SNEGSKA (reference sequence). This CDR3 contains 14 residues. The CDR3 loop is CSARATGSNQPQHF. The CDR3 DNA is TGCAGTGCTAGAGCGACAGGGAGCAATCAGCCCCAGCATTTT.

This clonotype appeared many times. The chain couples TRBV29-1 to TRBJ2-2, with 7 bases identical to TRBD1. The germline V gene has CDR1 SQVTM and CDR2 ANQGSEA. The CDR3 is 13 amino acids. V was pared by 4 bases and J by 1 base, with 0 bases of the junction left unmatched. The CDR3 region is CSVGTGNTGELFF. The CDR3 bases are TGCAGCGTTGGGACAGGGAACACCGGGGAGCTGTTTTTT.

This clonotype was detected a few times. V gene TRBV30 combines with J gene TRBJ1-5; 8 nucleotides agree with TRBD1. Germline-derived CDR1 and CDR2 are GTSNPN and SVGIG (reference sequence). The CDR3 runs 13 residues. V lost 5 bases, J lost 2 bases, and 2 bases stayed unmatched. The CDR3 DNA sequence: TGTGCCTGGTCGACAGGGGGCAATCAGCCCCAGCATTTT. This translates into CAWSTGGNQPQHF.

This clonotype was detected ten times or more. The chain is built from TRBV12-5 and TRBJ2-4; TRBD1 or TRBD2 may be the D gene (5 bases each). Looked up from germline, CDR1 is LGHNT and CDR2 is FRNRAP. The CDR3 is 14 amino acids. Trimming removed 5 bases at V and 6 bases at J, with 14 bases between. CDR3 loop: CASGTPRGRNIQYF. CDR3 coding DNA: TGTGCTAGTGGTACCCCGAGGGGCAGAAACATTCAGTACTTC.

This clonotype was detected ten times or more. The chain links TRBV20-1 to TRBJ2-1; possible D gene TRBD1, 5 bases. Trimming took 0 bases from V and 8 from J, leaving 11 bases between them. CDR3 length: 13 amino acids. Germline assignment: CDR1 DFQATT and CDR2 SNEGSKA (reference sequence). The DNA for the CDR3 is TGCAGTGCTAGAGATAGGGGCTTCGATGAGCAGTTCTTC. Amino acids: CSARDRGFDEQFF.

Turning to this clonotype: Being one base from a much bigger clone, this may be a read error. CDR3 region: CASSYSEGQEGLYNSPLHF. DNA of the CDR3: TGTGCCAGCAGTTACTCGGAAGGGCAGGAAGGACTCTATAATTCACCCCTCCACTTT. The chain carries TRBV6-2 or TRBV6-3 and TRBJ1-6; D unresolved. This CDR3 comprises 19 residues. Trimming left V 0 bases short and J 3 bases short, with 18 bases between. Germline CDR1 is MNHEY and CDR2 is SVGEGT.

This clonotype was seen just once. The J gene is TRBJ2-7, the V gene TRBV18, with D tentatively TRBD2 (6 bases). Germline CDR1 reads KGHSH; CDR2 reads LQKENI. This CDR3 region has 17 residues. Between the trimmed V and J ends, which lost 5 bases and 2 bases, there was a span of 22 bases. CDR3 in DNA: TGTGCCAGCTCAGAGTTTTCCGGGACTCAATCGCCCTACGAGCAGTACTTC. Its protein is CASSEFSGTQSPYEQYF. Full variable domain (missing parts from reference TRBV18 and TRBJ2-7): NAGVMQNPRHLVRRRGQEARLRCSPMKGHSHVYWYRQLPEEGLKFMVYLQKENIIDESGMPKERFSAEFPKEGPSILRIQQVVRGDSAAYFCASSEFSGTQSPYEQYFGPGTRLTVT.

This clonotype was seen a few times. This chain uses TRBV20-1 with TRBJ2-7; tentative D call: TRBD2 (6 bases). V lost 8 bases and J lost 9, with 11 bases in between. Germline CDR1 reads DFQATT; CDR2 reads SNEGSKA (reference sequence). The CDR3 runs to 9 residues. The CDR3 loop is CSPRRGQYF. CDR3 bases: TGCAGTCCCCGGAGGGGGCAGTACTTC.

The V and J genes are TRBV11-2 and TRBJ2-4; D might be TRBD1 (6 bases). There are 13 residues in the CDR3. Trimming took off 1 base at V and 8 bases at J, with 9 bases between the two ends. Germline CDR1 reads SGHAT; CDR2 reads FQNNGV. CDR3 in amino acids: CASSLVPGDIQYF. Written as DNA, the CDR3 is TGTGCCAGCAGCTTAGTGCCAGGGGACATTCAGTACTTC.

The CDR3 DNA follows: TGTGCCAGCAGAGACCAAGCTAACCTCGCCACGGATGAGCAGTTCTTC. Protein sequence: CASRDQANLATDEQFF. This chain joins TRBV6-1 and TRBJ2-1; D is unresolved. Germline assignment: CDR1 MNHNS and CDR2 SASEGT. The V gene lost 6 bases and the J gene lost 8 bases, with 23 bases spanning the gap. The CDR3 runs 16 residues.

In the case of this clonotype: This may be a read error: a much more frequent sequence differs by one nucleotide. Because the CDR3 is missing its conserved closing phenylalanine or tryptophan, this is likely a read error. The chain combines TRBV7-2 with TRBJ2-7; 7 nucleotides align to TRBD1. The CDR3 has 16 amino acids. Germline assignment: CDR1 SGHTA and CDR2 FQGNSA. Trimming removed 4 bases from V and 6 bases from J; junction bases left unmatched: 15. The CDR3 is CASSSTKTGSGREQYL. CDR3 DNA sequence: TGTGCCAGCAGCTCTACCAAGACAGGGTCTGGGCGCGAGCAGTACCTC.

This clonotype was seen at least ten times. CDR3 bases: TGTGCCAGCAGCCCCTCTCCTCTATACGAGCAGTACTTC. It specifies CASSPSPLYEQYF. This sequence joins TRBV7-2 and TRBJ2-7; D uncertain. Per germline, CDR1 SGHTA and CDR2 FQGNSA. The CDR3 has 13 amino acids. V was cut by 5 bases and J by 4 bases, with 12 bases left in between. Full variable domain (remainder filled in from reference TRBV7-2 and TRBJ2-7): GAGVSQSPSNKVTEKGKDVELRCDPISGHTALYWYRQSLGQGLEFLIYFQGNSAPDKSGLPSDRFSAERTGGSVSTLTIQRTQQEDSAVYLCASSPSPLYEQYFGPGTRLTVT.

A remark on this clonotype: Its ends do not fully match the called genes, so a read error is possible. V gene TRBV19 combines with J gene TRBJ1-6; possible D gene TRBD1, 6 bases. The CDR3 runs 13 residues. Germline CDR1 LNHDA, CDR2 SQIVND (reference sequence). The DNA for the CDR3 is TGTGCCTGTAGTGGGACATACCATTCACCCCTCCACTTT. It yields the protein CACSGTYHSPLHF.

This clonotype was observed at least ten times. The chain links TRBV18 to TRBJ2-7; weak D call: TRBD2 (6 bases). The CDR3 spans 14 residues. Germline CDR1 and CDR2: KGHSH and LQKENI. Trimming cost V 4 bases and J 1 base, with 11 bases left between them. In nucleotides, the CDR3 is TGTGCCAGCTCACTAACGGAGGGGTCCTACGAGCAGTACTTC. As protein: CASSLTEGSYEQYF.